This TCR beta chain was captured by sequencing in a study of T cell responses to AZD1222 COVID-19 vaccine. Study context: Pooling of second doses given at about 4 or about 12 weeks was done.

About this clone: The antigen is not known.

The table came from immunoSEQ multiplex PCR; TCRdb's copy has only in-frame clones and leaves some out. The repertoire has about 150,000 clones, about 93% of them found once; the top ten carry around 1.9%. Study results and limitations: Only a handful of AZD1222 recipients were seropositive at baseline. Spike-specific TCRs gained breadth and depth after people received two AZD1222 doses.

This receptor was taken from an adult in good health. Source: peripheral blood, taken on day 0 of AZD1222 vaccination.

CDR3 residues: CASSLDVNQPQHF. CDR3 DNA sequence: TGTGCCAGCAGCTTGGATGTCAATCAGCCCCAGCATTTT. The chain couples TRBV7-9 to TRBJ1-5; no clear D. Deletions cut 3 bases from V and 3 bases from J, with 6 bases between. Germline-derived CDR1 and CDR2 are SEHNR and FQNEAQ (reference sequence). The CDR3 sequence is 13 residues long.